Given below is one T cell receptor (beta chain) in context. Its recognized antigen is unknown. No base quality information exists; no much larger clone differs at one position. These data originate in a study of CD8+ T cells in alopecia areata (dated by TCRdb to the late 2010s). About the full investigation: Treated patients were enrolled in an open-label pilot trial of oral tofacitinib at 5 to 10 mg twice daily for moderate-to-severe alopecia areata. Patients stayed on tofacitinib for 6 to 18 months and then had 6 months of follow-up off drug so that delayed response and recurrence could be assessed. In treated patients, disease severity was measured using the SALT score, which gives the percentage of scalp surface area affected. In both human patients and the C3H/HeJ mouse model, the study applied high-throughput TCRbeta sequencing to look at T cell clonal expansion in alopecia areata. Scalp tissue and sorted CD4+ and CD8+ peripheral blood T cells from patchy and totalis/universalis alopecia areata patients and from healthy controls were covered by human TCRbeta sequencing. Patients on tofacitinib were biopsied at baseline and after 4 and 24 weeks of treatment, and several of the patients also had a later scalp biopsy. Scalp clonality was compared across normal scalp (n=4), patchy alopecia areata scalp (n=8), and alopecia totalis/universalis scalp (n=8). RNA was extracted with the PAXgene miRNA kit for fixed scalp, the miRNeasy kit for PBMCs, and the RNeasy kit for mouse skin. Amplification of TCRbeta CDR3 regions was done by immunoSEQ multiplex PCR using 35 Vbeta forward primers and 13 Jbeta reverse primers. Results and caveats for the whole study, not just this receptor: Because the treated cohort was small and had only one nonresponder, larger studies are needed to examine links between baseline CD8+ expansion and response. Tofacitinib significantly lowered scalp clonality and the number of expanded CD8+ clones among the top 100 scalp clones. Shared TCR sequences between patients were less evident than in mice, which may be partly attributable to HLA diversity in the patient population. Many expanded lesional clones persisted in scalp and blood during tofacitinib treatment, which may partly explain relapse after stopping treatment. Lesional scalp, especially in alopecia totalis/universalis, showed higher clonality and more expanded CD8+ clones than normal scalp, suggesting antigenic drive. Unlike mouse skin, where gammadelta T cells dominate, normal human skin contains resident alphabeta T cells that get sequenced too, which complicates analysis of the scalp TCR repertoire.

Trimming leaves V shorter by 0 bases and J shorter by 1 base, with the junction holding 6 bases beyond the gene matches. Inclusive of the bounding cysteine and phenylalanine, the CDR3 is 16 residues long. Only the CDR3 region is kept as DNA, spanning 48 bases read in frame from base 1. CDR1 and CDR2 are drawn from the germline V gene (reference sequence): GTSNPN, SVGIG. The method was the immunoSEQ multiplex PCR assay. RNA was extracted from all samples and reverse transcribed into cDNA, which served as template for TCR sequencing. First-strand cDNA was synthesized using SuperScript III with a 2:1 mix of oligo-dT and random hexamers. A synthetic immune receptor repertoire was used to gauge amplification bias, and whatever bias remained was removed computationally. The source study handled its data this way. Raw reads were preprocessed for error removal, and CDR3 was defined according to IMGT conventions as running from the conserved cysteine to phenylalanine. Clonality was calculated as 1 minus Shannon entropy normalized by log2 of the number of productive unique TCRs. Scalp TCRbeta sequences were cross-referenced with sorted blood CD4 and CD8 repertoires so that the CD4 or CD8 identity of scalp clones could be inferred. TCRdb provides this immuneACCESS table in a form limited to in-frame rearrangements. Some clones are lacking; in checked studies, under half of them reflect an unresolved V gene, and why the rest are absent is not known. From that table come the V and J calls and clone size; the DNA was used to work out D and trimming. The sample contains some 200,000 clones, about 60% of them found a single time. Approximately 3.3% of the sample is held by the ten biggest clonotypes.

Explained via the paper, the time point label denotes: less than five weeks on oral tofacitinib. Explained via the paper, the treatment or condition label denotes: oral pan-JAK inhibitor, 5-10 mg twice daily. Lesional scalp punch biopsies and peripheral blood were obtained from alopecia areata patients. PBMCs were isolated by density centrifugation and stained for CD3, CD4 and CD8, after which CD4+ and CD8+ T cells were sorted on a FACSAria. Recombination connected TRBV30 to TRBJ2-3; 8 central nucleotides agree with TRBD2. The starting material was CD4+ T cells sorted from blood, obtained at week 4, from a patient treated with tofacitinib. This receptor was obtained from a human donor with alopecia areata. CDR3 loop: CAWSVLSGGGTDTQYF. The nucleotides read TGTGCCTGGAGTGTGCTGTCGGGGGGGGGCACAGATACGCAGTATTTT.